Listed below are T cell receptor beta chains from one sample, sequenced in a study of vaccination and CD4 T cells after COVID-19. These TCRs' antigens remain unknown. Via MiXCR, TCRdb re-called the PCR reads, giving one row per CDR3 protein. The profile shows 15,000 or so distinct CDR3 sequences, under 75% of them singletons. Input material: CD4+ T cells from blood, cultured in vitro. These receptors originate from a human donor who had recovered from COVID-19. Both conserved end residues are part of each CDR3. The order of the fields is V gene, clone size, D gene, J gene, CDR3 protein, CDR3 DNA. The D gene is left open where the match is weak. Part of the rows lack a size; the others show once, few, many or a class for expanded clones.

TRBV12-3/TRBV12-4	NA	TRBD1	TRBJ2-7	CASSWTGGYEQYF	TGTGCCAGCAGTTGGACAGGGGGCTACGAGCAGTACTTC
TRBV2	few	NA	TRBJ1-1	CASSRQPNTEAFF	TGTGCCAGCAGTCGACAGCCTAACACTGAAGCTTTCTTT
TRBV20-1	NA	NA	TRBJ2-7	CSARDNPGRGYEQYF	TGCAGTGCTAGAGATAACCCGGGCAGAGGGTACGAGCAGTACTTC
TRBV2	few	NA	TRBJ2-7	CASSFSGQTSSYEQYF	TGTGCCAGCAGCTTCTCGGGACAGACTAGCTCCTACGAGCAGTACTTC
TRBV29-1	NA	NA	TRBJ1-2	CSVSEGRGYTF	TGCAGCGTTTCCGAGGGACGGGGCTACACCTTC
TRBV11-2	NA	NA	TRBJ1-3	CASSSTQSGNTIYF	TGTGCCAGCAGCTCAACCCAATCTGGAAACACCATATATTTT
TRBV7-2	few	NA	TRBJ1-2	CASSPQGNYPYGYTF	TGTGCCAGCAGCCCACAGGGAAATTATCCCTATGGCTACACCTTC
TRBV13	NA	NA	TRBJ1-6	CASSRFRVGGSPLHF	TGTGCCAGCAGCAGATTCAGGGTCGGTGGCTCACCCCTCCACTTT
TRBV7-2	NA	TRBD1	TRBJ2-2	CASSQTGVFTGELFF	TGTGCCAGCAGCCAGACAGGGGTATTCACCGGGGAGCTGTTTTTT
TRBV19	NA	TRBD2	TRBJ2-2	CASSSRGLAGSVTGELFF	TGTGCCAGTAGTTCCCGGGGACTAGCGGGGTCGGTCACCGGGGAGCTGTTTTTT
TRBV7-8	NA	NA	TRBJ2-5	CASSNSVGETQYF	TGTGCCAGCAGCAATTCTGTGGGGGAGACCCAGTACTTC
TRBV7-2	NA	NA	TRBJ2-7	CASSYYRKSYEQYF	TGTGCCAGCAGCTATTACAGGAAATCCTACGAGCAGTACTTC
TRBV11-3	NA	NA	TRBJ1-1	CASSLGFSGNTEAFF	TGTGCCAGCAGCTTAGGTTTCTCGGGGAACACTGAAGCTTTCTTT
TRBV7-9	NA	TRBD2	TRBJ2-2	CASRKRENTGELFF	TGTGCCAGCAGGAAGCGGGAGAACACCGGGGAGCTGTTTTTT
TRBV12-3/TRBV12-4	few	TRBD1	TRBJ1-5	CASSLLDRWQPQHF	TGTGCCAGCAGTTTACTGGACAGGTGGCAGCCCCAGCATTTT
TRBV2	NA	TRBD2	TRBJ2-3	CASSVLAGGGDTQYF	TGTGCCAGCAGCGTACTAGCGGGGGGAGGGGATACGCAGTATTTT
TRBV6-1	NA	TRBD2	TRBJ2-3	CASSETLAGGTDTQYF	TGTGCCAGCAGTGAAACCCTAGCGGGGGGCACAGATACGCAGTATTTT
TRBV4-2	few	NA	TRBJ2-7	CASSQEPTGSFREQYF	TGTGCCAGCAGCCAAGAACCCACAGGGTCCTTTCGCGAGCAGTACTTC
TRBV4-3	NA	NA	TRBJ2-1	CASSQKYVGNYEQFF	TGCGCCAGCAGCCAAAAGTACGTGGGGAATTATGAGCAGTTCTTC
TRBV5-1	NA	TRBD1	TRBJ2-1	CASTRDSYNEQFF	TGCGCCAGCACCCGGGACAGCTACAATGAGCAGTTCTTC
TRBV6-2/TRBV6-3	NA	NA	TRBJ1-5	CASSAPSVSNQPQHF	TGTGCCAGCAGTGCCCCGTCGGTTAGCAATCAGCCCCAGCATTTT
TRBV11-3	once	TRBD1	TRBJ1-1	CASSRQGPEAFF	TGTGCCAGCAGCCGACAGGGCCCAGAAGCTTTCTTT